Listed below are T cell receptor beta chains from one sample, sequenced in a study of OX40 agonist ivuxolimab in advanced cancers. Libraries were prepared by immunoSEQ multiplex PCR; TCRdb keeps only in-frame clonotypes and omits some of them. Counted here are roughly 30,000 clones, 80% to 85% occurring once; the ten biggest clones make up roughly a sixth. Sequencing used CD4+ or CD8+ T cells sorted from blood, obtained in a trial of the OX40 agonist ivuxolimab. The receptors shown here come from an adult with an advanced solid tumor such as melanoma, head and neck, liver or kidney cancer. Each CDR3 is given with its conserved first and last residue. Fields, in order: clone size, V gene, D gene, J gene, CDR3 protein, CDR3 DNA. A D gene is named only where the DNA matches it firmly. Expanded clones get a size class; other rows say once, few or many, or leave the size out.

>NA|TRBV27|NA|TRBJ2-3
CASKTQGGDTQYF
TGTGCCAGCAAAACCCAGGGTGGAGATACGCAGTATTTT
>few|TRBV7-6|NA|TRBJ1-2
CASSNGTVISNYGYTF
TGTGCCAGCAGCAACGGGACGGTGATCTCTAACTATGGCTACACCTTC
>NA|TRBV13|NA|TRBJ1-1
CASSNNPGIGRTEAFF
TGTGCCAGCAGCAATAACCCGGGCATAGGAAGGACTGAAGCTTTCTTT
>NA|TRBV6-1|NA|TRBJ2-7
CASRYYEQYF
TGTGCCAGCAGATACTACGAGCAGTACTTC
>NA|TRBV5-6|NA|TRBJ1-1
CASSPQGKGSEAFF
TGTGCCAGCAGCCCCCAGGGGAAGGGCTCTGAAGCTTTCTTT
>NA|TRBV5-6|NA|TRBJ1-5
CASSLWSVYSNRPQHF
TGTGCCAGCAGCTTGTGGTCGGTATATAGCAATCGGCCCCAGCATTTT
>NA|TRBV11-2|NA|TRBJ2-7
CASSFESYEQYF
TGTGCCAGCAGCTTCGAAAGCTACGAGCAGTACTTC
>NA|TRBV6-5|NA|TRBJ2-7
CASSYSNWGYEQYF
TGTGCCAGCAGTTACTCGAACTGGGGGTACGAGCAGTACTTC
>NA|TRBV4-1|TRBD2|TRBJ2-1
CASSPLAGGPLDEQFF
TGCGCCAGCAGCCCACTAGCGGGAGGGCCGTTGGATGAGCAGTTCTTC
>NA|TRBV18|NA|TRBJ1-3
CAIPFGNTIYF
TGTGCCATCCCTTTTGGAAACACCATATATTTT
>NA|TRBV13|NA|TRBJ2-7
CASSQQGMGYEQYF
TGTGCCAGCAGCCAACAGGGTATGGGGTACGAGCAGTACTTC
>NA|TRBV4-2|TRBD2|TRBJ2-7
CASSRGRGRSSYEQYF
TGTGCCAGCAGCCGAGGGAGGGGTAGGTCCTCCTACGAGCAGTACTTC
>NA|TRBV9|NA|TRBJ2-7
CASSAGSSYEQYF
TGTGCCAGCAGCGCCGGGAGCTCCTACGAGCAGTACTTC
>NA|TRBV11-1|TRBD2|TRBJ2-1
CASSLETGTSDEQFF
TGTGCCAGCAGCTTAGAAACCGGGACTAGCGATGAGCAGTTCTTC
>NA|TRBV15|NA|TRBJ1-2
CATSSPLVGDNYGYTF
TGTGCCACCAGCTCACCCCTCGTTGGGGATAACTATGGCTACACCTTC
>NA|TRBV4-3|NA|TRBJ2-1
CASSREFLDSYNEQFF
TGCGCCAGCAGCCGAGAGTTCTTAGACTCCTACAATGAGCAGTTCTTC
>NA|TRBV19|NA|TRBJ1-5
CASSMGVGSNQPQHF
TGTGCCAGTAGTATGGGGGTAGGGAGCAATCAGCCCCAGCATTTT
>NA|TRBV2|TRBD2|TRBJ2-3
CASFSGSTDTQYF
TGTGCCAGCTTTAGCGGGAGCACAGATACGCAGTATTTT
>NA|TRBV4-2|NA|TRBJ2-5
CASSQDRGWETQYF
TGTGCCAGCAGCCAAGACAGGGGTTGGGAGACCCAGTACTTC
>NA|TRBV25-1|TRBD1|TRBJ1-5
CASGDRGAVNQPQHF
TGTGCCAGCGGGGACAGGGGGGCGGTCAATCAGCCCCAGCATTTT
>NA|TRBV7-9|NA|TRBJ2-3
CASSFGPYSTDTQYF
TGTGCCAGCAGCTTTGGACCCTACTCCACAGATACGCAGTATTTT
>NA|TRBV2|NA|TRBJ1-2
CASSEGPGTFYGYTF
TGTGCCAGCAGTGAAGGCCCGGGGACATTCTATGGCTACACCTTC
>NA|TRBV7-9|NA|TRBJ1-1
CASSTDGLNTEAFF
TGTGCCAGCAGCACGGACGGACTGAACACTGAAGCTTTCTTT
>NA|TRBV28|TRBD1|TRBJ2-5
CASTPDRGRETQYF
TGTGCCAGCACTCCCGACAGGGGGCGGGAGACCCAGTACTTC
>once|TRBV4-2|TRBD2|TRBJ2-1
CASSQETSGDYNEQFF
TGTGCCAGCAGCCAAGAGACTAGCGGGGACTACAATGAGCAGTTCTTC
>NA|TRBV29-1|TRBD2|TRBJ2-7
CSVPREGTYEQYF
TGCAGCGTTCCCAGGGAGGGAACCTACGAGCAGTACTTC
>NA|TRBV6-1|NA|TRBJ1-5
CASSVGWDYSNQPQHF
TGTGCCAGCAGTGTCGGGTGGGATTATAGCAATCAGCCCCAGCATTTT
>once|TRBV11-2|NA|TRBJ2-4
CASSFRAAGSLKNIQYF
TGTGCCAGCAGCTTCCGCGCAGCGGGCAGCCTGAAAAACATTCAGTACTTC
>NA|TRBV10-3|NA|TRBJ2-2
CAISETSQTGELFF
TGTGCCATCAGTGAGACCTCACAGACCGGGGAGCTGTTTTTT
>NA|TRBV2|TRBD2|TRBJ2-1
CASRETSNRNEQFF
TGTGCCAGCAGGGAGACTAGCAACAGGAATGAGCAGTTCTTC
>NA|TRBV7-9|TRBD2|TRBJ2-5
CASSSALAIAGKETQYF
TGTGCCAGCAGCTCCGCTCTCGCCATAGCGGGGAAAGAGACCCAGTACTTC
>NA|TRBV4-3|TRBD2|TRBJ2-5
CASSQDVGGGVQETQYF
TGCGCCAGCAGCCAAGATGTCGGGGGGGGCGTCCAAGAGACCCAGTACTTC
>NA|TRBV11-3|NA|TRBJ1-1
CASSLGRWANTEAFF
TGTGCCAGCAGCTTAGGCCGATGGGCGAACACTGAAGCTTTCTTT
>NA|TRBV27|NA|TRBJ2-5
CASSPRPGGVETQYF
TGTGCCAGCAGCCCCCGACCCGGGGGCGTAGAGACCCAGTACTTC
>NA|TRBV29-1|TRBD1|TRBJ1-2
CSVEGGGDYGYTF
TGCAGCGTTGAAGGAGGGGGCGACTATGGCTACACCTTC
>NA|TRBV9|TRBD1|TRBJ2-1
CASSFRTGMNEQFF
TGTGCCAGCAGCTTCCGGACAGGGATGAATGAGCAGTTCTTC
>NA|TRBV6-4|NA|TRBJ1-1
CASSDGTEAFF
TGTGCCAGCAGTGACGGGACTGAAGCTTTCTTT
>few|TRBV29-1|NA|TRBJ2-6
CSVLIPGANVLTF
TGCAGCGTTCTTATTCCGGGGGCCAACGTCCTGACTTTC
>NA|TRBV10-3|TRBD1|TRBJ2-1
CAISDRTGGNEQFF
TGTGCCATCAGTGACAGGACAGGGGGGAATGAGCAGTTCTTC
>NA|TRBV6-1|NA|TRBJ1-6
CASNDVNSPLHF
TGTGCCAGCAACGACGTGAATTCACCCCTCCACTTT
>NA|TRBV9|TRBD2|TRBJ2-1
CASNGGRSGGYNEQFF
TGTGCCAGCAACGGCGGGAGGAGCGGTGGGTACAATGAGCAGTTCTTC
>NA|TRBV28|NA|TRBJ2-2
CASSLWAGEDTGELFF
TGTGCCAGCAGTTTATGGGCAGGGGAAGACACCGGGGAGCTGTTTTTT
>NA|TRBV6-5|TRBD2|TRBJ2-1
CASSLTSGFYNEQFF
TGTGCCAGCAGCCTCACTAGCGGCTTTTACAATGAGCAGTTCTTC
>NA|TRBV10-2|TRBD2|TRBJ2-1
CASTGGLAGNNEQFF
TGCGCCAGCACCGGCGGACTAGCGGGAAACAATGAGCAGTTCTTC
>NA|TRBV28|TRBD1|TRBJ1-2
CASSTIRTGANYGYTF
TGTGCCAGCAGTACCATTAGGACAGGAGCTAACTATGGCTACACCTTC
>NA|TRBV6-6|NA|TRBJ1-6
CASSYTGSYNSPLHF
TGTGCCAGCAGTTACACGGGCTCCTATAATTCACCCCTCCACTTT
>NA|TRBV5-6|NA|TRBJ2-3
CASSVGSTDTQYF
TGTGCCAGCAGCGTGGGGTCCACAGATACGCAGTATTTT